Below, 14 T cell receptor beta chains from the same sample are listed, as sequenced in a study of T cell repertoires in cytomegalovirus infection. Each CDR3 protein is one row after TCRdb ran MiXCR on the reads. The data contain about 920,000 distinct CDR3 sequences, about a third of them singletons. These receptors' targets are unknown. Sample: cultured CD8+ T cells from PBMCs, taken from culture after CMV antigen stimulation. The receptors derive from a human donor in good health (CMV status not recorded). Some clones in this sample may be carry-over from other donors' samples.

There are many counts of this clonotype. This chain connects TRBV7-2 to TRBJ1-1, with 8 bases that match TRBD1. Germline loops: CDR1 SGHTA, CDR2 FQGNSA. This CDR3 is 15 amino acids long. V lost 6 bases and J lost 3; bases outside the gene matches: 9. This CDR3 is CASSHGTGLHTEAFF. Here the CDR3 DNA reads TGTGCCAGCAGTCACGGGACAGGTCTTCACACTGAAGCTTTCTTT.

This clonotype has more than one count but fewer than ten. The V call is TRBV6-5, the J call TRBJ2-1, with D possibly TRBD1 on 6 matching bases. V dropped 0 bases and J dropped 7 bases, with 16 bases sitting between them. The length of the CDR3 is 16 residues. Germline values: CDR1 MNHEY, CDR2 SVGAGI. The CDR3 nucleotides are TGTGCCAGCAGTTACTCAGATGGGGGCCTGAGGAATGAGCAGTTCTTC. Its protein product is CASSYSDGGLRNEQFF.

This chain uses TRBV6-1 with TRBJ1-2, with 11 bases lining up with TRBD1. CDR1 MNHNS and CDR2 SASEGT come from the germline V gene. This CDR3 comprises 18 residues. V was clipped by 6 bases and J by 6 bases; unmatched bases: 18. CDR3 loop: CASSLDGQGAIIVDGYTF. The CDR3 bases are TGTGCCAGCAGCCTAGACGGACAGGGGGCGATCATAGTGGATGGCTACACCTTC.

This chain uses TRBV6-1 with TRBJ2-7; D call uncertain. The CDR3 consists of 14 residues. Trimming removed 7 bases at V and 3 bases at J, with 16 bases between. Germline CDR1 is MNHNS and CDR2 is SASEGT. The CDR3 sequence is CASKYDLTNYEQYF. DNA for the CDR3: TGTGCCAGCAAATATGACCTGACGAACTACGAGCAGTACTTC.

The table lists this clonotype with a few counts. The V and J genes are TRBV7-9 and TRBJ2-1; 7 bases fit TRBD1. CDR1 is SEHNR, CDR2 FQNEAQ, per germline (reference sequence). This CDR3 has 15 residues. V lost 5 bases and J lost 8; bases outside the gene matches: 12. The DNA for the CDR3 is TGTGCCAGCAGCCCCGGCCAGGGGGAGTACCATGAGCAGTTCTTC. As protein: CASSPGQGEYHEQFF.

The rearrangement uses TRBV19 and TRBJ1-1, with D hard to call. V was clipped by 7 bases and J by 1 base, with 13 bases between them. This CDR3 spans 14 amino acids. Per germline, CDR1 LNHDA and CDR2 SQIVND (reference sequence). CDR3 bases: TGTGCCAGTAACTGGGATGAACCGAACACTGAAGCTTTCTTT. Amino acid sequence: CASNWDEPNTEAFF.

This rearrangement joins TRBV7-9 to TRBJ2-2, with 13 bases fitting TRBD2. Germline CDR1 SEHNR, CDR2 FQNEAQ (reference sequence). This CDR3 contains 16 residues. The ends lost 6 bases at V and 6 bases at J; junction bases unmatched: 7. Written as DNA, the CDR3 is TGTGCCAGCAGAAATCCGGGACTAGCGGGGTCCGGGGAGCTGTTTTTT. Translation gives CASRNPGLAGSGELFF.

V gene TRBV7-9 combines with J gene TRBJ1-1; a possible D gene is TRBD1 (6 bases). From germline, CDR1 is SEHNR and CDR2 FQNEAQ (reference sequence). Deletions cut 2 bases from V and 1 base from J, with 17 bases between. This CDR3 is built from 17 residues. The CDR3 coding sequence is TGTGCCAGCAGCTTATCGGGTCCGGGGGGCCCGAACACTGAAGCTTTCTTT. Its protein is CASSLSGPGGPNTEAFF. The full variable domain, completed using reference TRBV7-9 and TRBJ1-1, is DTGVSQNPRHKITKRGQNVTFRCDPISEHNRLYWYRQTLGQGPEFLTYFQNEAQLEKSRLLSDRFSAERPKGSFSTLEIQRTEQGDSAMYLCASSLSGPGGPNTEAFFGQGTRLTVV.

The chain carries TRBV13 and TRBJ2-7; tentatively, D is TRBD2 (6 bases). CDR3 length: 15 amino acids. Germline V gene data show CDR1 as PRHDT and CDR2 as FYEKMQ (reference sequence). V gave up 1 base and J gave up 0 bases, with 10 bases separating them. CDR3 sequence (DNA): TGTGCCAGCAGCTTAGCTCGGGGGAGCTCCTACGAGCAGTACTTC. It translates to CASSLARGSSYEQYF.

J is TRBJ2-7 and V is TRBV27, with D perhaps TRBD2 (5 bases). CDR3 length equals 14 residues. Trimming took 4 bases from V and 5 from J, leaving 15 bases between them. The germline gives CDR1 MNHEY, CDR2 SMNVEV (reference sequence). The CDR3 here is CASSSDTSYHEQYF. The CDR3 region has the DNA TGTGCCAGCAGTTCTGATACTAGTTACCACGAGCAGTACTTC.

This clonotype appeared a few times. This chain links TRBV20-1 with TRBJ1-3; a possible D gene is TRBD1 (5 bases). The CDR3 length is 14 residues. The ends were cut back, 0 bases at V and 4 bases at J, with 10 bases in the middle. Germline values: CDR1 DFQATT, CDR2 SNEGSKA (reference sequence). CDR3 sequence (DNA): TGCAGTGCTAGAGAGGGGGGAGTCGGAAACACCATATATTTT. This translates into CSAREGGVGNTIYF.

CDR3 sequence (DNA): TGTGCCAGCAGTCCGTGGACAGGTTTGGGCGAAAAACTGTTTTTT. Translating gives CASSPWTGLGEKLFF. The chain carries TRBV27 and TRBJ1-4, with 7 nucleotides matching TRBD1. The junction had 11 bases not matched to a gene; V was cut back by 5 bases and J by 8 bases. This CDR3 contains 15 residues. Germline-derived CDR1 and CDR2 are MNHEY and SMNVEV (reference sequence). Variable domain in full (rest from reference TRBV27 and TRBJ1-4): EAQVTQNPRYLITVTGKKLTVTCSQNMNHEYMSWYRQDPGLGLRQIYYSMNVEVTDKGDVPEGYKVSRKEKRNFPLILESPSPNQTSLYFCASSPWTGLGEKLFFGSGTQLSVL.

The rearrangement links TRBV11-2 to TRBJ2-7, with D maybe TRBD1 (5 bases). CDR1 is SGHAT and CDR2 is FQNNGV in the germline V gene. The CDR3 consists of 14 residues. The V gene lost 0 bases and the J gene lost 3 bases, with 9 bases spanning the gap. CDR3 sequence: CASSLDDRLYEQYF. In nucleotides, the CDR3 is TGTGCCAGCAGCTTAGATGACAGACTCTACGAGCAGTACTTC.

This chain joins TRBV7-2 and TRBJ2-2, with 7 bases that match TRBD2. V gave up 5 bases and J gave up 8 bases; unmatched junction bases: 8. Looked up from germline, CDR1 is SGHTA and CDR2 is FQGNSA. This CDR3 is built from 14 residues. Here the CDR3 reads CASSLWDYEGELFF. For the CDR3, the DNA is TGTGCCAGCAGCCTATGGGACTACGAAGGGGAGCTGTTTTTT.